The following is a T cell receptor beta chain sequence with its context. Its matching antigen is unknown. This sample was taken from a study of T cell responses to AZD1222 COVID-19 vaccine. Background on the study: Second-dose groups at about 4 or about 12 weeks were pooled.

Findings of the study overall: Clonal diversity was possibly underestimated, and white British individuals and females predominated among donors.

Trimming removed 0 bases from V and 3 bases from J, with 7 bases in between. Looked up from germline, CDR1 is SGHRS and CDR2 is YFSETQ. The CDR3 has 13 residues. The assay was immunoSEQ multiplex PCR, and TCRdb's table has in-frame clones only and misses some. The table includes about 120,000 clones, approximately 87% detected once. The V call is TRBV5-1, the J call TRBJ2-7; maybe TRBD2 (5 bases). This sequence originates from an adult in good health. The sequenced sample was peripheral blood, obtained on day 0 of AZD1222 vaccination. This CDR3 is CASSLGLLYEQYF. In DNA form, the CDR3 reads TGCGCCAGCAGCTTGGGACTACTCTACGAGCAGTACTTC.